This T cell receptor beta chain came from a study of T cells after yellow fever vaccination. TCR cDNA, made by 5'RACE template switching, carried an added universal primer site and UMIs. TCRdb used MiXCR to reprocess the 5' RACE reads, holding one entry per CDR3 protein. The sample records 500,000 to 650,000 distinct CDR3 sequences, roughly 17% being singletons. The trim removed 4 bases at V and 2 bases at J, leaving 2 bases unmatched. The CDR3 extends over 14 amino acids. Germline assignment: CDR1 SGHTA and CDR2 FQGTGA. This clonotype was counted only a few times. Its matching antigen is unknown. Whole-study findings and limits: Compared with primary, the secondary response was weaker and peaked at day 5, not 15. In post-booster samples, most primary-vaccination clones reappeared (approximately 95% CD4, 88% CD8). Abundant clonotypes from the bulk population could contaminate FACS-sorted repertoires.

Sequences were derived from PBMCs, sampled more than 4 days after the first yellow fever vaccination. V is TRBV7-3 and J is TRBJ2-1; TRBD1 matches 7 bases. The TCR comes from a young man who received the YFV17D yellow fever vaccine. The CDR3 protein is CASSWGTAYNEQFF. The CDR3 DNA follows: TGTGCCAGCAGCTGGGGGACAGCCTACAATGAGCAGTTCTTC.